The clone carrying this T cell receptor beta chain was seen just once. The data originate from a study of blood T cell repertoires in COVID-19. Study information: Italy, Spain and the United States were the sources of the convalescent and acute COVID-19 samples. Nucleic acid was either cDNA or gDNA, and it came from T cells, B-cell-depleted T cells, or PBMCs.

Germline CDR1 and CDR2: SGDLS and YYNGEE. The germline V and J ends were trimmed by 2 bases and 0 bases, with 11 bases remaining between them. CDR3 size: 16 residues. Study processing details: Estimation of nucleated cell counts was performed using reference gene primer amplification. Some clones are missing from TCRdb's copy, which holds only in-frame ones; the method was immunoSEQ multiplex PCR. The DNA was the basis for D and trimming; V, J and clone size are from that table. The sample shows about 88,000 clones, 80% to 90% of them seen only once. Specimen: peripheral blood. The chain combines TRBV9 with TRBJ1-4, with D perhaps matching TRBD1 (5 bases). The TCR was taken from an elderly woman with active COVID-19. CDR3 sequence: CASSVAGQPTNEKLFF. In DNA, the CDR3 is TGTGCCAGCAGCGTTGCAGGGCAACCAACTAATGAAAAACTGTTTTTT.